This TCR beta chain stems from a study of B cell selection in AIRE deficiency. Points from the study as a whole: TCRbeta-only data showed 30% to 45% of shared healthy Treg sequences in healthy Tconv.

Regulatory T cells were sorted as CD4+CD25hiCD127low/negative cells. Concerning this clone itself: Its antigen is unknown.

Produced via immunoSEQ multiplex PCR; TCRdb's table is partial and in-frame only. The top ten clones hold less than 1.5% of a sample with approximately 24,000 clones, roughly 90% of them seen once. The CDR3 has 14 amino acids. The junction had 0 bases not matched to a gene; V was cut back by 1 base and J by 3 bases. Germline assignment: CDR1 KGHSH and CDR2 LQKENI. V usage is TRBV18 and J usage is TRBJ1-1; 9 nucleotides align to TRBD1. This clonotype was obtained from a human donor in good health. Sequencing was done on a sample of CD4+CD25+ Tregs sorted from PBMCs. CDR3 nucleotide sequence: TGTGCCAGCTCACCACGACAGGGGGACACTGAAGCTTTCTTT. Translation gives CASSPRQGDTEAFF.